This TCR beta chain was sequenced during a study of shared clonotypes between healthy human individuals. Positively selected for CCR7, the CD45RO-negative cells used as naive CD8 cells excluded terminally differentiated effector memory CD45RA+ cells. This table comes from immunoSEQ multiplex PCR, and its TCRdb copy is limited to in-frame clones, with some not included. The sample consists of about 610,000 clones, 96% of them appearing once. The clonotype comes from a woman aged 30 to 39 in good health. The sample taken for sequencing was naive CD8+ T cells sorted from blood.

CDR3 loop: CSVYGGEETQYF. CDR3 sequence (DNA): TGCAGCGTGTATGGCGGGGAAGAGACCCAGTACTTC. The J gene is TRBJ2-5, the V gene TRBV29-1; perhaps TRBD2 as D (6 bases). CDR1 is SQVTM and CDR2 is ANQGSEA in the germline V gene. The CDR3 runs 12 residues. V was clipped by 6 bases and J by 3 bases, with 11 bases between them.